This T cell receptor (beta chain) was sequenced for a study of vaccination effects on CD4 cells after COVID-19. The study, taken as a whole, reports: Late after vaccination, infection- and vaccine-induced clones showed marked clonal contraction. The study had few convalescent patients and no early post-infection timepoints.

On this clone: Its target is unknown.

The CDR3 consists of 15 residues. Germline V gene data show CDR1 as KGHDR and CDR2 as SFDVKD. After expansion with viral peptide pools in the ViraFEST assay, antigen-specific CD4+ T cells were sequenced. The authors isolated CD4+ T cells after ten to eleven days of culture. Vaccine recipients lacked prior SARS-CoV-2 infection and had negative nucleocapsid antibodies. Only in-frame clones appear in the TCRdb table, and some are missing; sequencing was by immunoSEQ multiplex PCR. This table holds about 24,000 clones, 65% to 75% found once. The genes are TRBV24-1 and TRBJ2-3; D unclear. The clonotype comes from a human donor who received a COVID-19 vaccine. Sample: CD4+ T cells from PBMCs cultured with SARS-CoV-2 spike peptides, taken before COVID-19 vaccination. CDR3 nucleotide sequence: TGTTGTAGACTCCAACCGCATACCACCACAGATACGCAGTATTTT. Its protein product is CCRLQPHTTTDTQYF.